This TCR beta chain was identified in a study of blood T cell repertoires in COVID-19. Germline lookup yields CDR1 SEHNR and CDR2 FQNEAQ (reference sequence). The CDR3 spans 13 residues. The ends were cut back, 8 bases at V and 2 bases at J, with 12 bases in the middle. Data came from immunoSEQ multiplex PCR; TCRdb stores just in-frame clones and leaves some out. The sample contains roughly 500,000 clones, approximately 89% of which appear only once. The material sequenced was peripheral blood. The chain is built from TRBV7-9 and TRBJ2-5; a possible D gene is TRBD2 (6 bases). This sequence was found in a man aged 18 to 29 with COVID-19, enrolled during active disease. DNA for the CDR3: TGTGCCAGCGTGCTAGCGTCTCAAGAGACCCAGTACTTC. It specifies CASVLASQETQYF.